This record covers a single T cell receptor beta chain. Produced via immunoSEQ multiplex PCR; TCRdb's table is partial and in-frame only. This repertoire shows approximately 81,000 clones, roughly 82% found once; its top ten account for 7.4%. This CDR3 comprises 15 residues. Trimming left V 4 bases short and J 2 bases short, with 15 bases between. Looked up from germline, CDR1 is SGHVS and CDR2 is FQNEAQ. This record belongs to a study of blood T cell repertoires in COVID-19. Overall study context: From the United States, Italy and Spain came samples of acute and convalescent COVID-19.

The genes are TRBV7-8 and TRBJ2-7; tentatively, D is TRBD1 (6 bases). The sequence was collected from a human donor in a cohort sampled during active COVID-19. The sample consisted of peripheral blood. CDR3 sequence (DNA): TGTGCCAGCAGCTCAACAGGGTGGGGGACCTACGAGCAGTACTTC. It yields the protein CASSSTGWGTYEQYF.